The rows below give T cell receptor beta chains drawn from one sample of a study of beta chain features in type 1 diabetes. TCRdb keeps only in-frame clones here, not all; method: immunoSEQ multiplex PCR. The repertoire holds some 270,000 clones, with less than 15% as singletons. The sequenced material came from naive CD4+ T cells from blood. These receptors were obtained from a woman aged 40 to 50 in good health. CDR3s include the opening cysteine and the closing phenylalanine or tryptophan. A D gene is named only where the DNA matches it firmly. Clone size is given for some rows only: seen once, a few or many times, or a class if the clone is expanded.

cdr3_nt: TGCGCCAGCAGCTTGGGGCTAACAGGGCATCGGGCCAACGTCCTGACTTTC
cdr3_aa: CASSLGLTGHRANVLTF
v_call: TRBV5-1
clone_size: NA
d_call: NA
j_call: TRBJ2-6
cdr3_length: 17

cdr3_nt: TGTGCCAGCAGTTACCTGGGACAGGGGACCCACTACGAGCAGTACTTC
cdr3_aa: CASSYLGQGTHYEQYF
v_call: TRBV6-5
clone_size: NA
d_call: TRBD1
j_call: TRBJ2-7
cdr3_length: 16

cdr3_nt: TGTGCCAGCTCACTGCGACAGGGGGTGACAGATACGCAGTATTTT
cdr3_aa: CASSLRQGVTDTQYF
v_call: TRBV18
clone_size: few
d_call: TRBD1
j_call: TRBJ2-3
cdr3_length: 15

cdr3_nt: TGTGCCAGCAGGATGACCAGGACTAGCACAGATACGCAGTATTTT
cdr3_aa: CASRMTRTSTDTQYF
v_call: TRBV27
clone_size: once
d_call: NA
j_call: TRBJ2-3
cdr3_length: 15

cdr3_nt: TGTGCCAGTCAACGGGCAACAGGATTGTCCTACGAGCAGTACTTC
cdr3_aa: CASQRATGLSYEQYF
v_call: TRBV19
clone_size: NA
d_call: NA
j_call: TRBJ2-7
cdr3_length: 15

cdr3_nt: TGTGCCAGTGCTCCTCGACTTGTGGATGGCTACACCTTC
cdr3_aa: CASAPRLVDGYTF
v_call: TRBV19
clone_size: NA
d_call: NA
j_call: TRBJ1-2
cdr3_length: 13

cdr3_nt: TGTGCCAGCAGTCCGGGGGGCCGGATGGATGAGCAGTTCTTC
cdr3_aa: CASSPGGRMDEQFF
v_call: TRBV25-1
clone_size: NA
d_call: NA
j_call: TRBJ2-1
cdr3_length: 14

cdr3_nt: TGTGCCAGCAGTTACTTTTTCGAGCAGTACTTC
cdr3_aa: CASSYFFEQYF
v_call: TRBV11-2
clone_size: NA
d_call: NA
j_call: TRBJ2-7
cdr3_length: 11

cdr3_nt: TGTGCCAGCAGACAGGGGGGGTCCTACAATGAGCAGTTCTTC
cdr3_aa: CASRQGGSYNEQFF
v_call: TRBV6-5
clone_size: NA
d_call: NA
j_call: TRBJ2-1
cdr3_length: 14

cdr3_nt: TGTGCCAGCAGCTTAGCGACAGACGTGGGAAGTGGCTACACCTTC
cdr3_aa: CASSLATDVGSGYTF
v_call: TRBV7-8
clone_size: NA
d_call: NA
j_call: TRBJ1-2
cdr3_length: 15

cdr3_nt: TGTGCCAGCAGTCTACCAGGAGGAGTGGCTTTCTTT
cdr3_aa: CASSLPGGVAFF
v_call: TRBV27
clone_size: NA
d_call: NA
j_call: TRBJ1-1
cdr3_length: 12

cdr3_nt: TGTGCCAGTAGTATAGTCGCCAGGACAGTCGACAATGAGCAGTTCTTC
cdr3_aa: CASSIVARTVDNEQFF
v_call: TRBV19
clone_size: NA
d_call: NA
j_call: TRBJ2-1
cdr3_length: 16

cdr3_nt: TGCAGCGTTGAAAAGGGACTTCCTTATGGCTACACCTTC
cdr3_aa: CSVEKGLPYGYTF
v_call: TRBV29-1
clone_size: NA
d_call: NA
j_call: TRBJ1-2
cdr3_length: 13

cdr3_nt: TGTGCCAGCAGTGACAGTCCTAGCGGATACAATGAGCAGTTCTTC
cdr3_aa: CASSDSPSGYNEQFF
v_call: TRBV6-4
clone_size: few
d_call: TRBD2
j_call: TRBJ2-1
cdr3_length: 15

cdr3_nt: TGCCCCTGCGGGGTTAAGGGCCTTAATGAAAAACTGTTTTTT
cdr3_aa: CPCGVKGLNEKLFF
v_call: TRBV29-1
clone_size: few
d_call: NA
j_call: TRBJ1-4
cdr3_length: 14

cdr3_nt: TGTGCCAGCAGCGTAGCCCCCGACTCCAATCAGCCCCAGCATTTT
cdr3_aa: CASSVAPDSNQPQHF
v_call: TRBV9
clone_size: few
d_call: NA
j_call: TRBJ1-5
cdr3_length: 15

cdr3_nt: TGCGCCAGCAGCCCCCGGGTAGCGGGGGGTAATGAGCAGTTCTTC
cdr3_aa: CASSPRVAGGNEQFF
v_call: TRBV4-1
clone_size: few
d_call: TRBD2
j_call: TRBJ2-1
cdr3_length: 15

cdr3_nt: TGTGCCAGTAGTACATGGACTGCCAGCTCCTACAATGAGCAGTTCTTC
cdr3_aa: CASSTWTASSYNEQFF
v_call: TRBV19
clone_size: few
d_call: NA
j_call: TRBJ2-1
cdr3_length: 16

cdr3_nt: TGTGCCAGTAGTATAGTAGTGAGCGGGGGAGGTGGTGAGCAGTTCTTC
cdr3_aa: CASSIVVSGGGGEQFF
v_call: TRBV19
clone_size: NA
d_call: TRBD2
j_call: TRBJ2-1
cdr3_length: 16

cdr3_nt: TGTGCCAGCAGCTTAGGCTTGACAGGGGGCTGGGAAAAACTGTTTTTT
cdr3_aa: CASSLGLTGGWEKLFF
v_call: TRBV7-8
clone_size: few
d_call: TRBD1
j_call: TRBJ1-4
cdr3_length: 16

cdr3_nt: TGTGCCAGCAGCGATCAGGGGGAGACCCAGTACTTC
cdr3_aa: CASSDQGETQYF
v_call: TRBV9
clone_size: NA
d_call: NA
j_call: TRBJ2-5
cdr3_length: 12

cdr3_nt: TGTGCCAGCAGCTTAGTTGCGGGGAGCTCACCCCTCCACTTT
cdr3_aa: CASSLVAGSSPLHF
v_call: TRBV11-2
clone_size: few
d_call: NA
j_call: TRBJ1-6
cdr3_length: 14

cdr3_nt: TGTGCCAGTAGTATTACAGGGAATCCTGAGACCCAGTACTTC
cdr3_aa: CASSITGNPETQYF
v_call: TRBV19
clone_size: few
d_call: NA
j_call: TRBJ2-5
cdr3_length: 14

cdr3_nt: TGCGCCAGCAGTCACCCCGTAGCGGGGGGGCCTAAATCACTCACCGGGGAGCTGTTTTTT
cdr3_aa: CASSHPVAGGPKSLTGELFF
v_call: TRBV23-1
clone_size: few
d_call: TRBD2
j_call: TRBJ2-2
cdr3_length: 20

cdr3_nt: TGTGCCAGTAGTATAATCAGGGACACTGAAGCTTTCTTT
cdr3_aa: CASSIIRDTEAFF
v_call: TRBV19
clone_size: NA
d_call: NA
j_call: TRBJ1-1
cdr3_length: 13

cdr3_nt: TGTGCCATCAGTGGGGACCCCAGGGGCACTGAAGCTTTCTTT
cdr3_aa: CAISGDPRGTEAFF
v_call: TRBV10-3
clone_size: NA
d_call: NA
j_call: TRBJ1-1
cdr3_length: 14

cdr3_nt: TGTGCCAGTAGACAGCATAATTCACCCCTCCACTTT
cdr3_aa: CASRQHNSPLHF
v_call: TRBV19
clone_size: NA
d_call: NA
j_call: TRBJ1-6
cdr3_length: 12

cdr3_nt: TGCGCCAGCAGCTCAGGGGGAAGCTCCTACAATGAGCAGTTCTTC
cdr3_aa: CASSSGGSSYNEQFF
v_call: TRBV5-1
clone_size: NA
d_call: TRBD1
j_call: TRBJ2-1
cdr3_length: 15

cdr3_nt: TGTGCCAGCAGAACAGGGGGCCCTGGAAACACCATATATTTT
cdr3_aa: CASRTGGPGNTIYF
v_call: TRBV11-2
clone_size: NA
d_call: TRBD1
j_call: TRBJ1-3
cdr3_length: 14

cdr3_nt: TGTGCCAGCAGTTCAGGGGGCTTGGGGCAGCCCCAGCATTTT
cdr3_aa: CASSSGGLGQPQHF
v_call: TRBV6-5
clone_size: NA
d_call: TRBD1
j_call: TRBJ1-5
cdr3_length: 14